The source of this TCR beta chain is a study of T cell clonality in common variable immunodeficiency. Findings and limits, study-wide: Reportedly, TCR beta sequences from common variable immunodeficiency showed fewer deletions and N-nucleotide insertions. CVID subjects showed higher TCRbeta clonality than healthy controls.

A few counts support this clone. Antigen: not known. The missing CDR3 end, 3 residues past where the read stops, is filled in from the germline J gene. The repertoire was sequenced with immunoSEQ multiplex PCR; TCRdb's copy has only in-frame clones and lacks some. Recorded here are some 16,000 clones, with no singletons, and the ten leading clones hold 12% to 15%. Germline CDR1 SGHTA, CDR2 FQGNSA. V trimming: 5 bases; J trimming: 4 bases; junction bases outside the gene matches: 3. This CDR3 contains 15 residues. The source of this sequence is a human donor with common variable immunodeficiency. The chain is built from TRBV7-2 and TRBJ2-1; 12 bases line up with TRBD2. The sample comprised peripheral blood mononuclear cells. This chain's CDR3 is CASSTSGGTYNEQFF. The covered CDR3 bases are TGTGCCAGCAGCACTAGCGGGGGGACTTACAATGAG.